Listed below are T cell receptor beta chains from one sample, sequenced in a study of post-analysis software for immune sequencing data. TCRdb reprocessed the PCR reads via MiXCR and lists one record per CDR3 protein. The profile covers approximately 180,000 distinct CDR3 sequences, with approximately 31% appearing a single time and roughly 1.6% taken by the ten largest. Sample: blood. Receptor source: a girl aged 10 to 17 with multiple sclerosis. Both conserved end residues are part of each CDR3. The order of the fields is clone size, V gene, D gene, J gene, CDR3 protein, CDR3 DNA. The D gene is left open where the match is weak. For some rows the clone size is stated as once, few or many, or as a class when expanded; others skip it.

many	TRBV28	TRBD1	TRBJ1-5	CASSKTGNNQPQHF	TGTGCCAGCAGCAAGACAGGGAACAATCAGCCCCAGCATTTT
NA	TRBV6-2/TRBV6-3	NA	TRBJ2-5	CASPSRVKEETQYF	TGTGCCAGCCCAAGCAGGGTGAAGGAAGAGACCCAGTACTTC
many	TRBV7-8	NA	TRBJ2-1	CASSSWTLVNEQFF	TGTGCCAGCAGCTCGTGGACCCTGGTGAATGAGCAGTTCTTC
NA	TRBV29-1	NA	TRBJ2-7	CSGGRGRYEQYF	TGCAGCGGTGGTCGAGGGCGCTACGAGCAGTACTTC
NA	TRBV12-5	NA	TRBJ2-7	CASGLVPLLRPKNYEQYF	TGTGCTAGTGGTTTGGTACCTTTGCTGCGCCCTAAAAACTACGAGCAGTACTTC
many	TRBV29-1	NA	TRBJ1-2	CSVGRGARYGYTF	TGCAGCGTTGGTCGGGGGGCGAGGTATGGCTACACCTTC
NA	TRBV10-3	NA	TRBJ2-7	CAISTTTGDNEQYF	TGTGCCATCAGTACGACGACAGGAGACAATGAGCAGTACTTC
NA	TRBV9	NA	TRBJ2-1	CASSWTGKSNEQFF	TGTGCCAGCAGCTGGACCGGGAAGAGCAATGAGCAGTTCTTC
many	TRBV15	TRBD2	TRBJ2-7	CATSSWLAGGDEQYF	TGTGCCACCAGCAGCTGGCTAGCGGGGGGGGACGAGCAGTACTTC
once	TRBV4-1	NA	TRBJ1-5	CASSPDLTGSSLQHF	TGCGCCAGCAGCCCCGATCTGACAGGATCCAGTCTCCAGCATTTT
few	TRBV20-1	NA	TRBJ2-7	CSATSRDTYYEQYF	TGCAGTGCCACCTCCCGGGACACATACTACGAGCAGTACTTC
NA	TRBV7-9	NA	TRBJ2-1	CASSFGLTGRNEQFF	TGTGCCAGCAGCTTTGGACTGACGGGGCGCAATGAGCAGTTCTTC
NA	TRBV10-3	TRBD2	TRBJ2-7	CAISGRGKKGGAEQYF	TGTGCCATCAGTGGGCGAGGGAAGAAGGGAGGGGCTGAGCAGTACTTC
many	TRBV7-2	NA	TRBJ2-1	CASSSYTSSYNEQFF	TGTGCCAGCAGCTCCTATACGAGCTCCTACAATGAGCAGTTCTTC
many	TRBV12-3/TRBV12-4	NA	TRBJ1-1	CASIRGAGREAFF	TGTGCCAGCATCCGTGGGGCGGGGAGGGAAGCTTTCTTT
few	TRBV5-1	NA	TRBJ2-1	CASSPSPALDNEQFF	TGCGCCAGCAGCCCTAGCCCCGCCCTGGACAATGAGCAGTTCTTC
few	TRBV6-1	NA	TRBJ1-2	CASSEAPDSYGYTF	TGTGCCAGCAGTGAAGCCCCAGACAGCTATGGCTACACCTTC
few	TRBV6-5	NA	TRBJ1-1	CASSASYDGPTEAFF	TGTGCCAGCAGTGCCTCGTACGACGGCCCTACCGAAGCTTTCTTT
few	TRBV4-1	TRBD2	TRBJ2-1	CASSREGLAGGRNEQFF	TGCGCCAGCAGCCGGGAGGGACTAGCGGGAGGGAGGAATGAGCAGTTCTTC
NA	TRBV4-1	NA	TRBJ2-2	CASSQVIGDYRTGELFF	TGCGCCAGCAGCCAGGTCATAGGCGACTATCGAACCGGGGAGCTGTTTTTT
NA	TRBV20-1	TRBD1	TRBJ2-7	CSARSDRSTISYEQYF	TGCAGTGCTAGATCGGACAGGTCGACTATTTCCTACGAGCAGTACTTC
NA	TRBV27	TRBD1	TRBJ1-1	CASSSGQGVANTEAFF	TGTGCCAGCAGTTCCGGACAGGGGGTGGCGAACACTGAAGCTTTCTTT
NA	TRBV11-1	TRBD2	TRBJ2-2	CASSLGPATSGRDTGELFF	TGTGCCAGCAGCTTAGGACCCGCGACTAGCGGGAGAGACACCGGGGAGCTGTTTTTT
NA	TRBV2	NA	TRBJ1-1	CASSGIPESEAFF	TGTGCCAGCAGTGGGATCCCGGAATCTGAAGCTTTCTTT
NA	TRBV27	NA	TRBJ2-1	CATKGWGPYNEQFF	TGTGCCACCAAAGGGTGGGGGCCTTACAATGAGCAGTTCTTC